This TCR beta chain appears in the sequencing data of a study of blood T cell repertoires in COVID-19. For the study at large: The samples span acute and convalescent COVID-19 from the United States, Italy and Spain. Sources were T cells, B-cell-depleted T cells, or PBMCs; the material itself was cDNA or gDNA.

The CDR3 extends over 13 amino acids. V was cut by 1 base and J by 4 bases, with 8 bases left in between. Germline V gene sequence: CDR1 SGHTA, CDR2 FQGNSA. Measured with immunoSEQ multiplex PCR; TCRdb has only the in-frame clones, and not every one. The data hold over 300,000 clones, with roughly 89% observed a single time. Worth noting for this clone: In the same sample, other DNA sequences code for this CDR3.

The sequence came from a man between 18 and 35 years old with active or convalescent COVID-19. The sequencing input was peripheral blood. The rearrangement links TRBV7-2 to TRBJ2-7; no reliable D call. The CDR3 coding sequence is TGTGCCAGCAGCTTAGGCAGAAGATACGAGCAGTACTTC. This gives the protein CASSLGRRYEQYF.